This T cell receptor (beta chain) was sequenced for a study of tumor and adjacent non-tumor tissue in lung cancer. In the study overall: Each sample yielded 4 million to 5 million productive TCRbeta reads on average.

RNA was extracted from bulk tissue without any cell sorting. This non-tumor lung sample came from over 3 cm beyond the tumor edge. Study-wide points: Tumor tissue had significantly higher TCR diversity than normal lung. Tumor repertoires had a smaller top 100 clone share than normal lung.

The CDR3 runs to 16 residues. Worth noting for this clonotype: The antigen is unknown. The junction departs from the called germline gene at one end, perhaps through a read error.

Three rounds of nested PCR, following a modified ARM-PCR protocol, produced the TCRbeta library. TCRdb itself ran the multiplex PCR reads through MiXCR, one entry per CDR3 protein. The repertoire holds approximately 120,000 distinct CDR3 sequences, about 64% seen once, with around 20% in the top ten. The sequencing input was distant non-tumor lung tissue. The receptor was derived from a man aged 55-75 years with non-small cell lung cancer. The genes are TRBV12-3 or TRBV12-4 and TRBJ2-2; 9 nucleotides align to TRBD2. CDR3 coding DNA: TGTACCAGCAGTCTCGGGACTAGCTGTAACACCGGGGAGCTGTTTTTT. This sequence encodes CTSSLGTSCNTGELFF.